The T cell receptor beta chain described here comes from a study of OX40 agonist ivuxolimab in advanced cancers. Study background: Ivuxolimab was delivered to patients intravenously every 2 weeks at doses spanning 0.01 to 10 mg/kg. Males comprised 82.7% of the group, whose mean age was around 62 years (range roughly 23 to 90). Patients with prior anti-PD-1, anti-PD-L1 or anti-CTLA-4 therapy were eligible; 40% had some.

The table came from immunoSEQ multiplex PCR; TCRdb's copy has only in-frame clones and leaves some out. Of approximately 81,000 clones in the sample, roughly 91% were seen once. General observations from the study: More expanded clones were seen, on average, in CD8+ T cells than in CD4+.

On this clone itself: Its antigen remains unknown.

Between the trimmed V and J ends, which lost 3 bases and 1 base, there was a span of 11 bases. Germline V CDR1 and CDR2: MNHEY, SMNVEV (reference sequence). This CDR3 spans 15 amino acids. The chain uses TRBV27 and TRBJ2-3, with D perhaps given as TRBD1 or TRBD2 (6 bases each). The clonotype was recovered from an adult with an advanced solid tumor such as melanoma, head and neck, liver or kidney cancer. The sequences come from CD4+ or CD8+ T cells sorted from blood, collected in a trial of the OX40 agonist ivuxolimab. CDR3 region: CASSFGGGGTDTQYF. As DNA, the CDR3 is TGTGCCAGCAGTTTCGGAGGGGGAGGCACAGATACGCAGTATTTT.